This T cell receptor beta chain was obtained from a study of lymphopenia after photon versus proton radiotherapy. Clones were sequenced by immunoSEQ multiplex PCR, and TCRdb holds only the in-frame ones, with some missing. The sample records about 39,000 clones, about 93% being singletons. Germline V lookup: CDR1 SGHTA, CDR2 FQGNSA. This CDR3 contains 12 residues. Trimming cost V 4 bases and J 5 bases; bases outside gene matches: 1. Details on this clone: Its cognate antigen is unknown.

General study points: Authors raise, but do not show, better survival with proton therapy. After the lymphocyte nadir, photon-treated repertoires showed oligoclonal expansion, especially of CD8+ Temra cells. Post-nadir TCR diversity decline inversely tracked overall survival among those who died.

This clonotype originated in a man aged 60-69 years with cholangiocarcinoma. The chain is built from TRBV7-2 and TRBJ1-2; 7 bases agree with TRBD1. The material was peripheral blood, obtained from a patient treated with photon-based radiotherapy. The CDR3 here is CASSSTGYGYTF. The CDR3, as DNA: TGTGCCAGCAGCTCGACAGGGTATGGCTACACCTTC.